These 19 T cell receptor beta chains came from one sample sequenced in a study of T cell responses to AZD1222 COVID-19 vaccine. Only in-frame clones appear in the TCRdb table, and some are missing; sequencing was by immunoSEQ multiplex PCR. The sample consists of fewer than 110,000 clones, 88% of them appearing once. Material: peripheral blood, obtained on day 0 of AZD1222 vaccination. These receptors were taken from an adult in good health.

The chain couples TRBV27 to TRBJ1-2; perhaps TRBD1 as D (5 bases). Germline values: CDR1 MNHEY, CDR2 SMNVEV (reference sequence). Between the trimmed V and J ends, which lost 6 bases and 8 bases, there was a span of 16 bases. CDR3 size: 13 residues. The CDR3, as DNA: TGTGCCAGCAGCAGGGATTTATTTGGGGGCTACACCTTC. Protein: CASSRDLFGGYTF.

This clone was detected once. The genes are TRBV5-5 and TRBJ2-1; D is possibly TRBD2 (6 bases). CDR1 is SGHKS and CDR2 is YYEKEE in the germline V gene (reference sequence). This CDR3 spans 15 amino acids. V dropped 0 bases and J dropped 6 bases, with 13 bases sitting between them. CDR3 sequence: CASSLVPAGSNEQFF. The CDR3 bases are TGTGCCAGCAGCTTGGTACCCGCCGGGAGCAATGAGCAGTTCTTC.

The CDR3 is CAWSVFGGNQPQHF. As DNA, the CDR3 is TGTGCCTGGAGTGTTTTTGGGGGCAATCAGCCCCAGCATTTT. The chain has TRBV30 and TRBJ1-5; D remains ambiguous. This CDR3 region has 14 residues. V lost 0 bases, J lost 2 bases, and 8 bases lay in between. Germline CDR1 reads GTSNPN; CDR2 reads SVGIG (reference sequence). Complete variable domain (other parts from reference TRBV30 and TRBJ1-5): SQTIHQWPATLVQPVGSPLSLECTVEGTSNPNLYWYRQAAGRGLQLLFYSVGIGQISSEVPQNLSASRPQDRQFILSSKKLLLSDSGFYLCAWSVFGGNQPQHFGDGTRLSIL.

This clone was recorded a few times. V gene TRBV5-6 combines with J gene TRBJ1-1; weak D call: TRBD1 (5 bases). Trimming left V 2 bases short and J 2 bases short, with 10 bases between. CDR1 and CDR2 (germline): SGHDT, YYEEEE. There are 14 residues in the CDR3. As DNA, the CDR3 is TGTGCCAGCAGCTTATACGGGGGAAACACTGAAGCTTTCTTT. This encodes CASSLYGGNTEAFF.

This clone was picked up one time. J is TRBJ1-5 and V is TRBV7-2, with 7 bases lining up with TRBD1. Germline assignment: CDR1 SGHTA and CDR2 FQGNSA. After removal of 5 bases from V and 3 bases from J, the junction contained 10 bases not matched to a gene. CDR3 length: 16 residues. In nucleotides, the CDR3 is TGTGCCAGCAGCCCAGAGGGACAGAGATACAATCAGCCCCAGCATTTT. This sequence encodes CASSPEGQRYNQPQHF.

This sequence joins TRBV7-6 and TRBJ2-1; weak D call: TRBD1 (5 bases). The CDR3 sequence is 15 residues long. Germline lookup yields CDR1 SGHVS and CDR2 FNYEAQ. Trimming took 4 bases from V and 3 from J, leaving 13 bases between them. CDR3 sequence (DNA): TGTGCCAGCAGCTCGGACCCAGGGTTCTACAATGAGCAGTTCTTC. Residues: CASSSDPGFYNEQFF.

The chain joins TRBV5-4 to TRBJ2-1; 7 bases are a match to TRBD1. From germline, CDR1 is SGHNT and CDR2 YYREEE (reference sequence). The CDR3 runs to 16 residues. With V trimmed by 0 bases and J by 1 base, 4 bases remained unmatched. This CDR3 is CASSLDSGQSYNEQFF. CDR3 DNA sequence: TGTGCCAGCAGCTTGGATTCGGGACAGTCCTACAATGAGCAGTTCTTC. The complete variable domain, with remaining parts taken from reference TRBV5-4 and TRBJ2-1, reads ETGVTQSPTHLIKTRGQQVTLRCSSQSGHNTVSWYQQALGQGPQFIFQYYREEENGRGNFPPRFSGLQFPNYSSELNVNALELDDSALYLCASSLDSGQSYNEQFFGPGTRLTVL.

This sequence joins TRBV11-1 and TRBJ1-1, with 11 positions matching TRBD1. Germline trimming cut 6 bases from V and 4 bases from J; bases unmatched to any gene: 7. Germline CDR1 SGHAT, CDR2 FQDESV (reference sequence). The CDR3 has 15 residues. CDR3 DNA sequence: TGTGCCAGCAGTTCGGGACAGGGGGGGAGCACTGAAGCTTTCTTT. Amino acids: CASSSGQGGSTEAFF.

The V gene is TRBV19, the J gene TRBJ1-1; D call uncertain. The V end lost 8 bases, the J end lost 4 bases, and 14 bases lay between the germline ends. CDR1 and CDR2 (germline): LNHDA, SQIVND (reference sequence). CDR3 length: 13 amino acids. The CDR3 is CASFGALITEAFF. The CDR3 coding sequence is TGTGCCAGTTTCGGTGCCCTGATCACTGAAGCTTTCTTT.

In nucleotides, the CDR3 is TGCGCCAGCAGCTTGGATCCCCAGGGTGTTGTAACTAATGAAAAACTGTTTTTT. Encoded protein: CASSLDPQGVVTNEKLFF. The chain recombines TRBV5-1 with TRBJ1-4, with D maybe TRBD1 (5 bases). V lost 0 bases to trimming and J lost 1 base, with 16 bases between them. Germline CDR1 is SGHRS and CDR2 is YFSETQ. The CDR3 totals 18 residues.

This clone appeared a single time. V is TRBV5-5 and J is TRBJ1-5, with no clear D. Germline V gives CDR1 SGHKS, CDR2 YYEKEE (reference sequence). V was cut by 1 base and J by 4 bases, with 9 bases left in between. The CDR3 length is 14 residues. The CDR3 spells CASSLSWYNQPQHF. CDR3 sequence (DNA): TGTGCCAGCAGCTTGTCGTGGTATAATCAGCCCCAGCATTTT.

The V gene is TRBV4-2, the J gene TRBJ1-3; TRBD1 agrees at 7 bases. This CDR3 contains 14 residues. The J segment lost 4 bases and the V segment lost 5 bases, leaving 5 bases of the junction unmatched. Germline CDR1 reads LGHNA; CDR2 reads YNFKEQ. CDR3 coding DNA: TGTGCCAGCAGCTATCAGGGGGGCGGAAACACCATATATTTT. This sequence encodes CASSYQGGGNTIYF.

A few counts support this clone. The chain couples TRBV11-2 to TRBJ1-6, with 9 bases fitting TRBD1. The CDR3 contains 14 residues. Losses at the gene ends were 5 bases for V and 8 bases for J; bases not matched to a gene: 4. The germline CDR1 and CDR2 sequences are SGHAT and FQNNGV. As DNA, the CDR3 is TGTGCCAGCAGCACAGGACAGGGGCATTCACCCCTCCACTTT. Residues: CASSTGQGHSPLHF. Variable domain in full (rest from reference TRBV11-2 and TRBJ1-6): EAGVAQSPRYKIIEKRQSVAFWCNPISGHATLYWYQQILGQGPKLLIQFQNNGVVDDSQLPKDRFSAERLKGVDSTLKIQPAKLEDSAVYLCASSTGQGHSPLHFGNGTRLTVT.

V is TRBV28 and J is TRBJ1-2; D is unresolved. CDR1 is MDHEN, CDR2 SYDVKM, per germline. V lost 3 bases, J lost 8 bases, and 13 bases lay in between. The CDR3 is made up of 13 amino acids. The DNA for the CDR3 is TGTGCCAGCAGTTTGTCGGGCCTGCAGGGCTACACCTTC. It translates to CASSLSGLQGYTF.

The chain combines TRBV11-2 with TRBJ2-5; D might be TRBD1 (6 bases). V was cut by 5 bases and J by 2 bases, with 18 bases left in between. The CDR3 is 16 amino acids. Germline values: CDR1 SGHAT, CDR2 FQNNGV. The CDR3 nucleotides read TGTGCCAGCAGCATCTATTTCACAGGGCATCAAGAGACCCAGTACTTC. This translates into CASSIYFTGHQETQYF. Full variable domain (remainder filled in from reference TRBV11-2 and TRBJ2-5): EAGVAQSPRYKIIEKRQSVAFWCNPISGHATLYWYQQILGQGPKLLIQFQNNGVVDDSQLPKDRFSAERLKGVDSTLKIQPAKLEDSAVYLCASSIYFTGHQETQYFGPGTRLLVL.

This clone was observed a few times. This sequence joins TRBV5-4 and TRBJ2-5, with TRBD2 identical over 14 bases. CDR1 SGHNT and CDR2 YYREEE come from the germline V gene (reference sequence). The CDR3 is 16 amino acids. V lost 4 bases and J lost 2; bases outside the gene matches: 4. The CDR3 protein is CASSPRTSGGQETQYF. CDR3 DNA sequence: TGTGCCAGCAGCCCCCGGACTAGCGGGGGGCAAGAGACCCAGTACTTC.

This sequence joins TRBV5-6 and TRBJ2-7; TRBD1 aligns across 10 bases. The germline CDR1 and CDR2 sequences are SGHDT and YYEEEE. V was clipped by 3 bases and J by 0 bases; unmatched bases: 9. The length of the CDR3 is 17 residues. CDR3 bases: TGTGCCAGCAGCTCGGCTCATAGGGACAGGGGCTCCTACGAGCAGTACTTC. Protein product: CASSSAHRDRGSYEQYF.

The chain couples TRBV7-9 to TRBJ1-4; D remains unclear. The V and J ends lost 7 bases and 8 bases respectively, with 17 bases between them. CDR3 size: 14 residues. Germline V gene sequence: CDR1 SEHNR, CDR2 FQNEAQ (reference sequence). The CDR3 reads CASKSGSHGEKLFF. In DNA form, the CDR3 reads TGTGCCAGCAAGAGCGGCTCTCACGGCGAAAAACTGTTTTTT.

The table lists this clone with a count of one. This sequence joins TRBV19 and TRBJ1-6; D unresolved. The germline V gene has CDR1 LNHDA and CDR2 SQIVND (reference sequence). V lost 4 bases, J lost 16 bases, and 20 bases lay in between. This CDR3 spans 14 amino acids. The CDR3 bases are TGTGCCAGTAGTACCGGGAGGGTGAATGGGAGGCTCCACTTT. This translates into CASSTGRVNGRLHF.